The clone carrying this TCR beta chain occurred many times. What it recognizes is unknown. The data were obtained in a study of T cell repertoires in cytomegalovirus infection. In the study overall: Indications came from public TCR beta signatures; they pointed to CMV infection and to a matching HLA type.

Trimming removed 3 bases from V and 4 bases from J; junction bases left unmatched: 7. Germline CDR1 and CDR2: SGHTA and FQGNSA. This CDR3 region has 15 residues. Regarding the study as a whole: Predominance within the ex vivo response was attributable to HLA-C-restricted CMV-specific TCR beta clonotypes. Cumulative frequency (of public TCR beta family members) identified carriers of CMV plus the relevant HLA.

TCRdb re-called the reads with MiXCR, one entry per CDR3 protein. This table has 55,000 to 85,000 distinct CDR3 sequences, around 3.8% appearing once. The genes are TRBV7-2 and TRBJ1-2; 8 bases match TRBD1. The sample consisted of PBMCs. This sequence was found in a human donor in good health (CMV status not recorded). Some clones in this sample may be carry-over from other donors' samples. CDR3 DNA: TGTGCCAGCAGCTTTCCCGACAGGGGTCTCTATGGCTACACCTTC. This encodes CASSFPDRGLYGYTF. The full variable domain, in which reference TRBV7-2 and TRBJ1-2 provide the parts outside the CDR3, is GAGVSQSPSNKVTEKGKDVELRCDPISGHTALYWYRQSLGQGLEFLIYFQGNSAPDKSGLPSDRFSAERTGGSVSTLTIQRTQQEDSAVYLCASSFPDRGLYGYTFGSGTRLTVV.